These T cell receptor beta chains were read from a single sample in a study of T-cell reconstitution after alpha-beta-depleted transplantation in children. TCRdb reprocessed the PCR reads with MiXCR, giving one entry per CDR3 protein. The sample has 250,000 to 350,000 distinct CDR3 sequences, over 20% seen once. Sample: PBMCs, mostly from graft donor cells, taken 180 days after TCRalphabeta/CD19-depleted stem cell transplant. The source is a male patient between 5 and 17 years old who had a stem cell transplant for acute lymphoblastic leukemia, so the T cells may come from the graft donor. Both conserved end residues are part of each CDR3. Fields, in order: J gene, clone size, V gene, D gene, CDR3 DNA, CDR3 protein. D genes are given only for firm matches. Expanded clones get a size class; other rows say once, few or many, or leave the size out.

TRBJ2-7	NA	TRBV20-1	TRBD1	TGCAGTGCTAGGCGTTTAGGGACAGGGGTTTACTACGAGCAGTACTTC	CSARRLGTGVYYEQYF
TRBJ2-3	few	TRBV7-8	NA	TGTGCCAGCAGCTCCGCCTGGCAGACCGGTTACACAGATACGCAGTATTTT	CASSSAWQTGYTDTQYF
TRBJ2-1	few	TRBV5-5	NA	TGTGCCAGCAGCTTCCCGGGGTTAAACTACAATGAGCAGTTCTTC	CASSFPGLNYNEQFF
TRBJ2-7	NA	TRBV29-1	NA	TGCAGCGTTGTTAGCGGCGGATGGAGGTGGTACGAGCAGTACTTC	CSVVSGGWRWYEQYF
TRBJ2-5	NA	TRBV10-2	TRBD2	TGCGCCAGCAGTTGGGGACTAGTATGGGAGACCCAGTACTTC	CASSWGLVWETQYF
TRBJ2-7	NA	TRBV27	NA	TGTGCCAGCAGTAAAAATATAGCGGTAAAGCAGTACTTC	CASSKNIAVKQYF
TRBJ2-1	many	TRBV12-3/TRBV12-4	TRBD2	TGTGCCAGCAGTGGGGATAGCGGGAGGGCTTACAATGAGCAGTTCTTC	CASSGDSGRAYNEQFF
TRBJ2-3	few	TRBV9	TRBD1	TGTGCCAGCAGCCCTGGACAGGGCCTCACCACAGATACGCAGTATTTT	CASSPGQGLTTDTQYF
TRBJ1-5	NA	TRBV12-3/TRBV12-4	NA	TGTGCCAGCACCTTTGGCAGGGGTCTTTTTAATCAGCCCCAGCATTTT	CASTFGRGLFNQPQHF
TRBJ2-1	few	TRBV29-1	NA	TGCAGCGTTTCGGGACACTCCTACAATGAGCAGTTCTTC	CSVSGHSYNEQFF
TRBJ2-7	many	TRBV5-1	TRBD2	TGCGCCAGCAGCTTACGACTAGCGGGAGGCCACGAGCAGTACTTC	CASSLRLAGGHEQYF
TRBJ2-3	NA	TRBV6-5	NA	TGTGCCAGCAGTTACGGGCTCGGGGATACGCAGTATTTT	CASSYGLGDTQYF
TRBJ2-7	few	TRBV3-1	TRBD2	TGTGCCAGCAGCCAAACTAGCGGGAGTTCCTCCTACGAGCAGTACTTC	CASSQTSGSSSYEQYF
TRBJ1-2	few	TRBV25-1	TRBD1	TGTGCCAGCAGTTGGTCGGACAGGGGGGAAAGTGGCTACACCTTC	CASSWSDRGESGYTF
TRBJ2-2	few	TRBV5-1	TRBD2	TGCGCCAGCAGCTTTGGGACTAGCGGGATTACTGGGGAGCTGTTTTTT	CASSFGTSGITGELFF
TRBJ1-5	few	TRBV7-8	NA	TGTGCCAGCAGCTTGAACAGAAATAGCAATCAGCCCCAGCATTTT	CASSLNRNSNQPQHF
TRBJ2-1	few	TRBV3-1	NA	TGTGCCAGCAGCCAAGGCGGGGCCAATGAGCAGTTCTTC	CASSQGGANEQFF
TRBJ2-7	NA	TRBV12-3/TRBV12-4	NA	TGTGCCAGCAGTTTACGGGTGAAACTCTACGAGCAGTACTTC	CASSLRVKLYEQYF
TRBJ2-2	NA	TRBV12-3/TRBV12-4	NA	TGTGCCAGCAGCCCTGAAAGGGGGACCGGGGAGCTGTTTTTT	CASSPERGTGELFF
TRBJ2-7	few	TRBV5-1	NA	TGCGCCAGCAGGACTGTGTGGGAATCCTACGAGCAGTACTTC	CASRTVWESYEQYF
TRBJ1-2	many	TRBV29-1	NA	TGCAGCGTTGAGGCACCTAAGGGCTATGGCTACACCTTC	CSVEAPKGYGYTF
TRBJ2-2	NA	TRBV12-3/TRBV12-4	TRBD2	TGTGCCAGCAGTGGACTAGGTGACGGGGAGCTGTTTTTT	CASSGLGDGELFF
TRBJ2-2	NA	TRBV5-1	NA	TGCGCCAGCTGGAGTAGCGGGAACACCGGGGAGCTGTTTTTT	CASWSSGNTGELFF
TRBJ2-2	NA	TRBV21-1	NA	TGTGCCACCCCTTATACCAGGCGGCTAAGGACCGGGGAGCTGTTTTTT	CATPYTRRLRTGELFF
TRBJ1-2	few	TRBV4-2	NA	TGTGCCAGCAGCCAAGATGCCAGGGTGGATGGCTACACCTTC	CASSQDARVDGYTF
TRBJ2-1	NA	TRBV7-2	TRBD2	TGTGCCAGCAGCTTAGTTCCTAGCGGGAGGGGCAATGAGCAGTTCTTC	CASSLVPSGRGNEQFF
TRBJ1-1	NA	TRBV27	NA	NA	CASSFGPGGRTEAFF
TRBJ1-6	few	TRBV4-1	TRBD1	TGCGCCAGCAGCCAGCCCGGACAGGGGGGGGCACCCCTCCACTTT	CASSQPGQGGAPLHF
TRBJ2-7	NA	TRBV15	NA	TGTGCCACCAGCAGAGATCTCACCCGCTACGAGCAGTACTTC	CATSRDLTRYEQYF
TRBJ1-1	NA	TRBV29-1	NA	TGCAGCGTTGTTGGGTGGGGGCTAGGGAACACTGAAGCTTTCTTT	CSVVGWGLGNTEAFF
TRBJ2-4	NA	TRBV20-1	TRBD1	TGCAGTGCTTTCTGGACAGGGAAGGACATTCAGTACTTC	CSAFWTGKDIQYF
TRBJ2-1	few	TRBV20-1	NA	TGCAGTGCTAGAGGGCCGGGGGTCTACGGGAATAGATACAATGAGCAGTTCTTC	CSARGPGVYGNRYNEQFF